The entry that follows covers one T cell receptor (beta chain) sequence. Its antigen remains unidentified. The CDR3 is made up of 13 amino acids. V lost 5 bases to trimming and J lost 5 bases; unmatched junction nucleotides: 4. The germline gives CDR1 PRHDT, CDR2 FYEKMQ (reference sequence). This sample was taken from a study of T cell responses to AZD1222 COVID-19 vaccine. For the study at large: Whether given at about 4 or about 12 weeks, second doses were pooled. The study's findings and limits: All repertoire sampling was performed exclusively after the peak T cell response. White British donors predominated, females outnumbered males, and clonal diversity was possibly underestimated. Recipients of two AZD1222 doses showed rising Spike-specific TCR breadth and depth.

Profiled with immunoSEQ multiplex PCR; TCRdb holds only in-frame clones, not every one. Of some 130,000 clones in the sample, about nine tenths were seen once. This TCR derives from an adult in good health. The sequenced sample was peripheral blood, obtained on day 0 of AZD1222 vaccination. This chain joins TRBV13 and TRBJ1-1; 8 bases fit TRBD1. The CDR3 nucleotides are TGTGCCAGCAGCACGACAGGGGTAACTGAAGCTTTCTTT. Residues: CASSTTGVTEAFF.